This T cell receptor beta chain was identified in a study of identical twins. Trimming left V 0 bases short and J 2 bases short, with 18 bases between. This CDR3 region has 18 residues. Germline V gene lookup returns CDR1 MRHNA and CDR2 SNTAGT. This clonotype was counted many times. TCRdb re-called the 5' RACE reads with MiXCR, one entry per CDR3 protein. Among approximately 620,000 distinct CDR3 sequences listed, over 8.5% were seen once. These records were also assigned to another study, of yellow fever vaccine responses in identical twins.

This chain uses TRBV6-4 with TRBJ2-3; D is possibly TRBD1 (6 bases). This clonotype originated in a woman younger than 30 in good health. The specimen was PBMCs. The CDR3 loop reads CASSDSALVAGATDTQYF. The CDR3 DNA reads as TGTGCCAGCAGTGACTCGGCATTAGTGGCAGGGGCCACAGATACGCAGTATTTT.